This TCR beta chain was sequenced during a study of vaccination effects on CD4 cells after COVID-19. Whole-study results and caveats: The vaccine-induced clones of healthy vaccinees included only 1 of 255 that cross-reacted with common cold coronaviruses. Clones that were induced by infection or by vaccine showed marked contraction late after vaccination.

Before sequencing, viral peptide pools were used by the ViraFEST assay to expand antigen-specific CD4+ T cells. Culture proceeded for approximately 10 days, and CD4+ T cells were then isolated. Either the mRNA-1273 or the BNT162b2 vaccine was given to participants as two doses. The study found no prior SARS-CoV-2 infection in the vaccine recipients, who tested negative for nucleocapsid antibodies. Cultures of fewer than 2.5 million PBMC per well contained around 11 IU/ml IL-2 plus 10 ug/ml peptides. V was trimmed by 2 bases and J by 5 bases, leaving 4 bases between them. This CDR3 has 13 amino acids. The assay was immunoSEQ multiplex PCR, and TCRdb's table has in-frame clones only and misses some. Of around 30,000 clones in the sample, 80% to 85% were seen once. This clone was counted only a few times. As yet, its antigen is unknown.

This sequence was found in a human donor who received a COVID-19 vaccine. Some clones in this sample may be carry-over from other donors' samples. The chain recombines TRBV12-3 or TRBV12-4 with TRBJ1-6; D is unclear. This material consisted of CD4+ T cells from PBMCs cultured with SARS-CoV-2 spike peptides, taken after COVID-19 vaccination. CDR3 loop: CASSLSDNSPLHF. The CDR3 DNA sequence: TGTGCCAGCAGTTTAAGCGATAATTCACCCCTCCACTTT.